The entry that follows covers one T cell receptor (beta chain) sequence. This entry belongs to a study of CD8 T cells in Susac syndrome. After removal of 0 bases from V and 3 bases from J, the junction contained 7 bases not matched to a gene. The length of the CDR3 is 17 residues. An amount of RNA that ranged from 0.5 to 1 ug was reverse transcribed with random hexamers. TCRdb reprocessed the immunoSEQ multiplex PCR reads with MiXCR, giving one entry per CDR3 protein. The sample has just over 80,000 distinct CDR3 sequences; approximately 94% are singletons. The chain employs TRBV12-3 or TRBV12-4 and TRBJ2-2, with 7 nucleotides matching TRBD2. This TCR was sampled from a human donor in good health. The sample was CD8+ T cells from PBMCs. For the CDR3, the DNA is TGTGCCAGCAGTTTAGCGATGGGAGGGCAAGACACCGGGGAGCTGTTTTTT. Protein product: CASSLAMGGQDTGELFF.